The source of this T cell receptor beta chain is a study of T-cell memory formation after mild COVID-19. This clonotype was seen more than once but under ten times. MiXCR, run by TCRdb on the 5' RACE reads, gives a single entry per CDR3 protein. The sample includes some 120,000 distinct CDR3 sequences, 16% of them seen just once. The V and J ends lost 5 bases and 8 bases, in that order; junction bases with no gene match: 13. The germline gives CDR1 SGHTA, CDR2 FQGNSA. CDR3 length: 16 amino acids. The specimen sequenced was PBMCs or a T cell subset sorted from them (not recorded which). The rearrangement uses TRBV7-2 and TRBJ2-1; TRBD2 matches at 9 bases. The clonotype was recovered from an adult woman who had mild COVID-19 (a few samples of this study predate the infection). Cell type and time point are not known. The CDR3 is CASSTSGLAPLDEQFF. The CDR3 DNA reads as TGTGCCAGCAGCACATCGGGACTAGCCCCTTTGGATGAGCAGTTCTTC.